This T cell receptor beta chain was recorded in a study of response to subunit inactivated influenza vaccine. There are a few counts of this clonotype. What it recognizes is unknown. The germline V gene encodes CDR1 SGHDT and CDR2 YYEEEE. With 3 bases removed from V and 3 bases from J, the gap between germline ends came to 13 bases. CDR3 length: 14 residues. Study results and limitations: Researchers suggested that each seasonal influenza vaccination recruits few new T cells.

MiXCR, run by TCRdb on the RT-PCR reads, gives a single entry per CDR3 protein. The sample includes over 150,000 distinct CDR3 sequences, roughly a tenth seen only once; the top ten take roughly 33%. The receptor was derived from a man aged 45 to 70 who received an inactivated influenza vaccine. This chain uses TRBV5-6 with TRBJ2-7, with D hard to call. Sequences were derived from CD8+ T cells sorted from PBMCs, sampled around 2 years after vaccination. The CDR3 loop is CASSSMLILYEQYF. Here the CDR3 DNA reads TGTGCCAGCAGCTCCATGTTAATCCTCTACGAGCAGTACTTC.